This entry lists 20 T cell receptor beta chains sequenced from one sample in a study of blood T cell repertoires in COVID-19 (dated by TCRdb to 2018 to 2021). Library preparation employed the immunoSEQ multiplex PCR assay. Sourced from immuneACCESS, this table was stored by TCRdb with only in-frame sequences that have V and J called. A share of the clones is absent; for the studies checked, an unresolved V gene accounts for under half, and the remainder has no known explanation. Across this sample there are about 230,000 clones, with 75% to 90% seen only once. The biggest ten clones account for around 26% of the sample. The material sequenced was peripheral blood. All receptors derive from a man aged 35-49 years with acute or convalescent COVID-19.

This clone appeared once. The chain couples TRBV15 to TRBJ1-6; D unclear. This CDR3 has 12 residues. Germline V gene sequence: CDR1 LNHNV, CDR2 YYDKDF (reference sequence). V lost 3 bases and J lost 7, with 4 bases in between. The CDR3: CATSRENSPLHF. The CDR3 region has the DNA TGTGCCACCAGCAGGGAGAATTCACCCCTCCACTTT.

V is TRBV7-9 and J is TRBJ1-4; D gene ambiguous. V dropped 2 bases and J dropped 7 bases, with 11 bases sitting between them. This CDR3 comprises 14 residues. Per germline, CDR1 SEHNR and CDR2 FQNEAQ (reference sequence). The CDR3 nucleotides are TGTGCCAGCAGCTTATCGACGGACTCTGAAAAACTGTTTTTT. It is translated as CASSLSTDSEKLFF.

This sequence joins TRBV20-1 and TRBJ2-3, with D unresolved. Trimming took 3 bases from V and 6 from J, leaving 10 bases between them. There are 12 residues in the CDR3. Germline assignment: CDR1 DFQATT and CDR2 SNEGSKA (reference sequence). CDR3 DNA: TGCAGTGCTAGTGATACTCTGGATACGCAGTATTTT. Translated: CSASDTLDTQYF.

As concerns this clone: Germline is not matched at one junction end, which may reflect a read error. The V gene is TRBV7-2, the J gene TRBJ1-2; no reliable D call. The CDR3 runs 14 residues. The germline V gene encodes CDR1 SGHTA and CDR2 FQGNSA. As DNA, the CDR3 is TGTGCCAGCAGCCTAGCCCTAAATGGAGCTGGCTACACCTTC. Amino acid sequence: CASSLALNGAGYTF.

This clone occurred a few times. The J gene is TRBJ2-7, the V gene TRBV27; a possible D gene is TRBD1 (6 bases). The CDR3 length is 13 residues. Germline V lookup: CDR1 MNHEY, CDR2 SMNVEV (reference sequence). V was trimmed by 6 bases and J by 2 bases, leaving 11 bases between them. DNA for the CDR3: TGTGCCAGCAGAAAACAGGGAACCTACGAGCAGTACTTC. It translates to CASRKQGTYEQYF.

The gene calls are TRBV18 and TRBJ2-2; no definite D call. The CDR3 sequence is 16 residues long. Trimming pared 2 bases from V and 0 bases from J, leaving 10 bases between. Germline V gene lookup returns CDR1 KGHSH and CDR2 LQKENI. The CDR3 DNA is TGTGCCAGCTCACCAACTACCCCCCCGAACACCGGGGAGCTGTTTTTT. Translating gives CASSPTTPPNTGELFF.

V usage is TRBV6-5 and J usage is TRBJ1-2, with D hard to call. The CDR3 length is 14 residues. The V gene lost 0 bases and the J gene lost 3 bases, with 8 bases spanning the gap. Germline V gene data show CDR1 as MNHEY and CDR2 as SVGAGI. CDR3 sequence (DNA): TGTGCCAGCAGTTACTCGTCGTCCGACTATGGCTACACCTTC. Translation gives CASSYSSSDYGYTF.

V and J are TRBV12-3 or TRBV12-4 and TRBJ2-5; D unresolved. CDR3 size: 12 residues. Between the trimmed V and J ends, which lost 6 bases and 5 bases, there was a span of 10 bases. In nucleotides, the CDR3 is TGTGCCAGCAGCTCGCGCGGTGAGACCCAGTACTTC. It yields the protein CASSSRGETQYF.

Only one count was recorded for this clone. This chain joins TRBV5-5 and TRBJ1-2; D not certain. CDR3 length equals 15 residues. V lost 1 base to trimming and J lost 4 bases, with 14 bases between them. Germline CDR1 is SGHKS and CDR2 is YYEKEE (reference sequence). CDR3 protein: CASSLKDFLGYGYTF. The CDR3 DNA is TGTGCCAGCAGCTTGAAGGACTTTTTAGGCTATGGCTACACCTTC. Combining the CDR3 with reference TRBV5-5 and TRBJ1-2 gives the whole variable domain DAGVTQSPTHLIKTRGQQVTLRCSPISGHKSVSWYQQVLGQGPQFIFQYYEKEERGRGNFPDRFSARQFPNYSSELNVNALLLGDSALYLCASSLKDFLGYGYTFGSGTRLTVV.

This clone was picked up many times. This sequence joins TRBV4-2 and TRBJ2-7; TRBD2 might be the D (6 bases). The germline V gene has CDR1 LGHNA and CDR2 YNFKEQ. CDR3 size: 14 residues. The germline V and J ends were trimmed by 4 bases and 4 bases, with 14 bases remaining between them. CDR3 loop: CASSPGGILYEQYF. Written as DNA, the CDR3 is TGTGCCAGCAGCCCCGGAGGGATACTATACGAGCAGTACTTC.

The chain is built from TRBV6-6 and TRBJ2-7, with TRBD2 identical over 10 bases. Trimming cost V 2 bases and J 4 bases; bases outside gene matches: 8. The CDR3 loop spans 16 amino acids. In germline, CDR1 is MNHNY, CDR2 SVGAGI (reference sequence). The CDR3 DNA sequence: TGTGCCAGCAGTTACGGGGCTAGCGGGAGTCTTTACGAGCAGTACTTC. It codes for CASSYGASGSLYEQYF.

The chain has TRBV14 and TRBJ2-1; 7 bases map to TRBD1. Germline trimming cut 2 bases from V and 8 bases from J; bases unmatched to any gene: 9. The CDR3 length is 15 residues. The germline gives CDR1 SGHDN, CDR2 FVKESK. The CDR3 DNA is TGTGCCAGCAGCCAATGGAGACAGGGTCAAGATGAGCAGTTCTTC. Its protein product is CASSQWRQGQDEQFF. The full variable domain, completed using reference TRBV14 and TRBJ2-1, is EAGVTQFPSHSVIEKGQTVTLRCDPISGHDNLYWYRRVMGKEIKFLLHFVKESKQDESGMPNNRFLAERTGGTYSTLKVQPAELEDSGVYFCASSQWRQGQDEQFFGPGTRLTVL.

The chain uses TRBV2 and TRBJ2-5; D gene unclear. The ends were cut back, 3 bases at V and 4 bases at J, with 3 bases in the middle. Germline CDR1 reads SNHLY; CDR2 reads FYNNEI. This CDR3 has 11 residues. The CDR3 region has the DNA TGTGCCAGCAGTGACCGAGAGACCCAGTACTTC. Protein sequence: CASSDRETQYF.

The DNA of the CDR3 is TGTGCCAGCAGCTTAATCTATGTAGGGACTAGCGGGAGAAAAGAGACCCAGTACTTC. This codes for CASSLIYVGTSGRKETQYF. This chain links TRBV7-2 with TRBJ2-5, with 14 bases aligning to TRBD2. Germline assignment: CDR1 SGHTA and CDR2 FQGNSA. Trimming removed 2 bases from V and 3 bases from J; junction bases left unmatched: 11. The CDR3 contains 19 residues.

The chain carries TRBV6-5 and TRBJ1-1; the D gene is possibly TRBD1 (5 bases). Per germline, CDR1 MNHEY and CDR2 SVGAGI. CDR3 length equals 14 residues. Trimming pared 5 bases from V and 9 bases from J, leaving 19 bases between. The CDR3 region has the DNA TGTGCCAGCAGTCAAAGGAGGGGACCGACTAAAGCTTTCTTT. The encoded protein is CASSQRRGPTKAFF.

The rearrangement links TRBV11-2 to TRBJ2-1; TRBD2 matches at 7 bases. Looked up from germline, CDR1 is SGHAT and CDR2 is FQNNGV. Germline trimming cut 5 bases from V and 3 bases from J; bases unmatched to any gene: 7. The CDR3 extends over 15 amino acids. CDR3 DNA sequence: TGTGCCAGCAGCGGACCGGGAGGCGGCTACAATGAGCAGTTCTTC. Translating it yields CASSGPGGGYNEQFF. Full variable domain (outside the CDR3, taken from reference TRBV11-2 and TRBJ2-1): EAGVAQSPRYKIIEKRQSVAFWCNPISGHATLYWYQQILGQGPKLLIQFQNNGVVDDSQLPKDRFSAERLKGVDSTLKIQPAKLEDSAVYLCASSGPGGGYNEQFFGPGTRLTVL.

V usage is TRBV5-1 and J usage is TRBJ2-7, with 11 bases that match TRBD2. After removal of 1 base from V and 1 base from J, the junction contained 4 bases not matched to a gene. This CDR3 is 16 amino acids long. CDR1 and CDR2 (germline): SGHRS, YFSETQ. The CDR3 DNA follows: TGCGCCAGCAGCTTGATACTAGCGGGAGTATCCTACGAGCAGTACTTC. Amino acid sequence: CASSLILAGVSYEQYF.

The chain combines TRBV12-3 or TRBV12-4 with TRBJ1-1, with D unresolved. The CDR3 extends over 12 amino acids. With 2 bases removed from V and 7 bases from J, the gap between germline ends came to 8 bases. CDR3 amino acids: CASSLWEGEAFF. The CDR3 region has the DNA TGTGCCAGCAGTTTATGGGAGGGTGAAGCTTTCTTT.

The J gene is TRBJ1-1, the V gene TRBV5-8; D possibly corresponds to TRBD1 (6 bases). V was shortened by 2 bases and J by 2 bases, with 13 bases between the two germline ends. Germline values: CDR1 SGHTS, CDR2 YDEGEE. The length of the CDR3 is 15 residues. The CDR3, as DNA: TGTGCCAGCAGCTTTAGGCAGGGGCGAAACACTGAAGCTTTCTTT. Translation: CASSFRQGRNTEAFF. Drawing the rest from reference TRBV5-8 and TRBJ1-1, the complete variable domain is EAGVTQSPTHLIKTRGQQATLRCSPISGHTSVYWYQQALGLGLQFLLWYDEGEERNRGNFPPRFSGRQFPNYSSELNVNALELEDSALYLCASSFRQGRNTEAFFGQGTRLTVV.

The table lists this clone with a few counts. This chain links TRBV5-8 with TRBJ1-2; D may be TRBD1 (5 bases). Looked up from germline, CDR1 is SGHTS and CDR2 is YDEGEE. The CDR3 consists of 13 residues. The ends were cut back, 2 bases at V and 3 bases at J, with 8 bases in the middle. CDR3 loop: CASSFRVDYGYTF. The CDR3 DNA sequence: TGTGCCAGCAGCTTCAGGGTTGACTATGGCTACACCTTC.